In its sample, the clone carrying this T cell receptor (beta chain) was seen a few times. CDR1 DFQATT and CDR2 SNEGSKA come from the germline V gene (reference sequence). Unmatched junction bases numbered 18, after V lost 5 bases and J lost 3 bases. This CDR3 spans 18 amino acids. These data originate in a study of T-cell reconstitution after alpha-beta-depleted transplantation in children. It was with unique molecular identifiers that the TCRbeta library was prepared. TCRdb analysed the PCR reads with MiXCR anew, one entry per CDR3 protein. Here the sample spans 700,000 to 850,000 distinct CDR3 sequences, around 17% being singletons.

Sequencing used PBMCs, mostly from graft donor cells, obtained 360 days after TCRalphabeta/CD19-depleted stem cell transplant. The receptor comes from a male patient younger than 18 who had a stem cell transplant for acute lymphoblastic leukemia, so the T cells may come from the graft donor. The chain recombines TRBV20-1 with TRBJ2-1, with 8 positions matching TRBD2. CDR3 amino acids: CSAWVGLEGGRGYNEQFF. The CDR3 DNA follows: TGCAGTGCTTGGGTGGGACTAGAGGGGGGTCGGGGCTACAATGAGCAGTTCTTC.